The clone carrying this TCR beta chain has only a few counts. The antigen remains unidentified. The data are from a study of CD8 T cells in ankylosing spondylitis. Study-level findings and limits: Disease-linked clones bore a CD8+ phenotype and were relatively rare in peripheral blood.

In TCRdb, the 5' RACE reads were re-called with MiXCR into one record per CDR3 protein. The data hold under 55,000 distinct CDR3 sequences, with 6% to 7.5% observed a single time. Trimming at V came to 5 bases and at J to 0 bases, leaving 6 bases not matched to a gene. Germline lookup yields CDR1 MDHEN and CDR2 SYDVKM. The CDR3 length is 15 residues. The chain links TRBV28 to TRBJ2-7; 8 bases align to TRBD1. This receptor was taken from a female donor with ankylosing spondylitis or in good health (not recorded which). Sample: blood, either unsorted or a sorted T cell fraction (not recorded which). For the CDR3, the DNA is TGTGCCAGCAGTCGGACAGGGTGGGGCTCCTACGAGCAGTACGTC. This gives the protein CASSRTGWGSYEQYV.